These 6 T cell receptor beta chains share one sample of origin, sequenced in a study of PD-L1 blockade in urothelial cancer. The protocol was immunoSEQ multiplex PCR, while the TCRdb copy is restricted to in-frame clones and leaves out a portion. The repertoire holds about 41,000 clones, 82% seen once, with around 19% in the top ten. The source material was PBMCs, sampled around atezolizumab (anti-PD-L1) treatment. Receptor source: a man in his sixties with urothelial cancer.

The chain carries TRBV18 and TRBJ1-1; D not certain. Germline V lookup: CDR1 KGHSH, CDR2 LQKENI. The CDR3 extends over 13 amino acids. V lost 6 bases and J lost 3, with 11 bases in between. CDR3 sequence reads: CASSGSMDTEAFF. The CDR3 coding sequence is TGTGCCAGCTCCGGTAGTATGGACACTGAAGCTTTCTTT.

The rearrangement links TRBV28 to TRBJ1-2, with TRBD1 as a possible D gene (5 bases). The germline CDR1 and CDR2 sequences are MDHEN and SYDVKM. Trimming took off 4 bases at V and 5 bases at J, with 14 bases between the two ends. The CDR3 totals 14 residues. Here the CDR3 reads CASSYGPAGYGYTF. DNA for the CDR3: TGTGCCAGCAGTTATGGCCCCGCAGGGTATGGCTACACCTTC.

V and J are TRBV2 and TRBJ2-7; 7 bases align to TRBD1. After removal of 6 bases from V and 9 bases from J, the junction contained 11 bases not matched to a gene. Germline lookup yields CDR1 SNHLY and CDR2 FYNNEI. The length of the CDR3 is 13 residues. For the CDR3, the DNA is TGTGCCAGCAGCCAGACAGGGAATTTTGCGCAGTACTTC. Amino acid sequence: CASSQTGNFAQYF.

The rearrangement links TRBV7-8 to TRBJ1-4; 8 bases match TRBD1. With V trimmed by 4 bases and J by 4 bases, 2 bases remained unmatched. Germline values: CDR1 SGHVS, CDR2 FQNEAQ. The CDR3 has 14 residues. The CDR3, as DNA: TGTGCCAGCAGCTCGGGACAGGTTAATGAAAAACTGTTTTTT. Protein sequence: CASSSGQVNEKLFF. The full variable domain, rest sourced from reference TRBV7-8 and TRBJ1-4, is GAGVSQSPRYKVAKRGQDVALRCDPISGHVSLFWYQQALGQGPEFLTYFQNEAQLDKSGLPSDRFFAERPEGSVSTLKIQRTQQEDSAVYLCASSSGQVNEKLFFGSGTQLSVL.

V and J are TRBV5-6 and TRBJ1-1; the match to TRBD1 covers 7 bases. Trimming at V came to 4 bases and at J to 1 base, leaving 4 bases not matched to a gene. Germline V gives CDR1 SGHDT, CDR2 YYEEEE. CDR3 length equals 14 residues. The CDR3 is CASSLGGPNTEAFF. The CDR3 region has the DNA TGTGCCAGCAGCCTAGGGGGCCCGAACACTGAAGCTTTCTTT.

This chain connects TRBV6-1 to TRBJ1-5; tentative D call: TRBD1 (6 bases). The germline V and J ends were trimmed by 7 bases and 2 bases, with 15 bases remaining between them. Germline-derived CDR1 and CDR2 are MNHNS and SASEGT. CDR3 length equals 15 residues. The CDR3: CASNLQGLGNQPQHF. For the CDR3, the DNA is TGTGCCAGCAACCTACAGGGTTTAGGCAATCAGCCCCAGCATTTT.